This T cell receptor beta chain originates from a study of blood T cell repertoires in COVID-19. Whole-study context: The United States, Italy and Spain were the sources of the acute and convalescent COVID-19 samples. T cells, B-cell-depleted T cells, or PBMCs provided the cDNA or gDNA that served as material.

This CDR3 contains 14 residues. Germline V lookup: CDR1 WNHNN, CDR2 SYGVQD (reference sequence). Trimming took off 3 bases at V and 3 bases at J, with 10 bases between the two ends. Authors' processing steps: Scientists estimated how many nucleated cells there were by amplifying reference gene primers. Profiled with immunoSEQ multiplex PCR; TCRdb holds only in-frame clones, not every one. Clone size and the V and J calls come from that table; the DNA yielded D and trimming. The table records about 58,000 clones, nearly 90% of them present only once. The sequenced sample consisted of peripheral blood. The gene calls are TRBV10-1 and TRBJ2-3; D is possibly TRBD1 (6 bases). This sequence originates from a man between 60 and 75 years old with active COVID-19. The CDR3 DNA is TGCGCCAGCAGTGACAGGGGTAGTACAGATACGCAGTATTTT. Translation: CASSDRGSTDTQYF.